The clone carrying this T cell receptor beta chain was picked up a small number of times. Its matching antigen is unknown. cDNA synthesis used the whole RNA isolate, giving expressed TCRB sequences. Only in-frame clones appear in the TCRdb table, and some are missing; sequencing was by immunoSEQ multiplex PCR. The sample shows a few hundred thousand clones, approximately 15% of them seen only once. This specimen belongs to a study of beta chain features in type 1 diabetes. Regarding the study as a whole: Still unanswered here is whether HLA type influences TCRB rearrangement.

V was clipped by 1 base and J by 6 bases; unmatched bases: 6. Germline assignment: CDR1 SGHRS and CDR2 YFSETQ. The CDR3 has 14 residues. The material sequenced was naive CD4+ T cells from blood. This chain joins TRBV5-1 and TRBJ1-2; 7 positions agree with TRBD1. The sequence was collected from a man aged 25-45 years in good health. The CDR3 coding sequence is TGCGCCAGCAGCTTGAACAGGGGCGAAGATGGCTACACCTTC. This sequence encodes CASSLNRGEDGYTF.